A single sample gave rise to the 32 T cell receptor beta chains below, sequenced in a study of blood T cell repertoires in COVID-19. Clones were read by immunoSEQ multiplex PCR, and TCRdb kept only the in-frame ones, dropping some. The sample holds 120,000 to 150,000 clones, 85% to 90% seen once. Sequenced: peripheral blood. These receptors were taken from a woman at least 80 years old with acute or convalescent COVID-19.

V and J are TRBV11-2 and TRBJ2-1; TRBD1 might be the D (6 bases). CDR1 SGHAT and CDR2 FQNNGV come from the germline V gene. The CDR3 is 14 amino acids. The V gene lost 3 bases and the J gene lost 1 base, with 7 bases spanning the gap. CDR3 DNA: TGTGCCAGCAGCTTTGGGACATCCTACAATGAGCAGTTCTTC. Translation: CASSFGTSYNEQFF.

This clone was picked up a small number of times. The J gene is TRBJ1-1, the V gene TRBV7-9; D gene uncertain. The CDR3 length is 13 residues. The germline CDR1 and CDR2 sequences are SEHNR and FQNEAQ (reference sequence). V lost 5 bases and J lost 8, with 15 bases in between. The CDR3 here is CASSPREVSEAFF. CDR3 in DNA: TGTGCCAGCAGCCCCCGGGAAGTCTCCGAAGCTTTCTTT.

This clone came up a few times. The chain links TRBV7-2 to TRBJ1-3, with TRBD1 identical over 7 bases. This CDR3 has 18 amino acids. CDR1 SGHTA and CDR2 FQGNSA come from the germline V gene. The ends lost 3 bases at V and 0 bases at J; junction bases unmatched: 11. The CDR3 spells CASSFLRDSSPSGNTIYF. In DNA, the CDR3 is TGTGCCAGCAGCTTCCTTAGGGACAGCAGTCCCTCTGGAAACACCATATATTTT. The complete variable domain, with remaining parts taken from reference TRBV7-2 and TRBJ1-3, reads GAGVSQSPSNKVTEKGKDVELRCDPISGHTALYWYRQSLGQGLEFLIYFQGNSAPDKSGLPSDRFSAERTGGSVSTLTIQRTQQEDSAVYLCASSFLRDSSPSGNTIYFGEGSWLTVV.

This clone was found once. This sequence joins TRBV19 and TRBJ2-2, with a possible D match to TRBD1 (6 bases). From germline, CDR1 is LNHDA and CDR2 SQIVND (reference sequence). Trimming cost V 4 bases and J 5 bases, with 14 bases left between them. The CDR3 contains 15 residues. The CDR3 DNA is TGTGCCAGTAGTAATACAGGGCTGGGAACCGGGGAGCTGTTTTTT. Amino acid sequence: CASSNTGLGTGELFF.

The chain is built from TRBV7-2 and TRBJ2-3; 7 positions match TRBD2. This CDR3 has 15 residues. CDR1 is SGHTA, CDR2 FQGNSA, per germline. J lost 4 bases, V lost 0 bases, and 4 bases had no gene match. The CDR3: CASSLAPSGADTQYF. In nucleotides, the CDR3 is TGTGCCAGCAGCTTAGCCCCTAGCGGAGCAGATACGCAGTATTTT.

In this sample, this clone turned up once. The rearrangement joins TRBV5-1 to TRBJ1-2, with D possibly being TRBD1 (6 bases). The CDR3 totals 14 residues. Trimming took 5 bases from V and 8 from J, leaving 19 bases between them. CDR1 is SGHRS, CDR2 YFSETQ, per germline. The CDR3 DNA reads TGCGCCAGCAGAATACTGATTTCAGGGGAAGGCTACACCTTC. Encoded protein: CASRILISGEGYTF.

The chain recombines TRBV5-1 with TRBJ1-2; a weak D match, TRBD1 (5 bases). Germline CDR1 is SGHRS and CDR2 is YFSETQ. This CDR3 contains 15 residues. V lost 0 bases and J 6 bases, leaving 15 bases between the germline ends. CDR3 loop: CASSLDGGKGDGYTF. The CDR3, as DNA: TGCGCCAGCAGCTTGGATGGGGGGAAGGGTGATGGCTACACCTTC.

This chain joins TRBV10-1 and TRBJ1-1; D unclear. CDR1 WNHNN and CDR2 SYGVQD come from the germline V gene (reference sequence). V was pared by 2 bases and J by 0 bases, with 4 bases between. The CDR3 totals 13 residues. The CDR3 DNA follows: TGCGCCAGCAGTGAGCGGTTGAACACTGAAGCTTTCTTT. It encodes CASSERLNTEAFF.

The chain carries TRBV9 and TRBJ1-3; D unresolved. The CDR3 is 13 amino acids. Germline V gene lookup returns CDR1 SGDLS and CDR2 YYNGEE. V was pared by 0 bases and J by 8 bases, with 9 bases between. This chain's CDR3 is CASSVAPRDTIYF. CDR3 nucleotides: TGTGCCAGCAGCGTAGCCCCACGGGACACCATATATTTT.

The chain couples TRBV5-8 to TRBJ1-5, with TRBD1 as a possible D gene (5 bases). The CDR3 spans 12 residues. The V and J ends lost 4 bases and 6 bases respectively, with 8 bases between them. Germline V gives CDR1 SGHTS, CDR2 YDEGEE. This CDR3 is CASSARVQPQHF. In nucleotides, the CDR3 is TGTGCCAGCAGCGCCAGGGTTCAGCCCCAGCATTTT.

This chain links TRBV19 with TRBJ2-3; D uncertain. Trimming cost V 7 bases and J 2 bases, with 16 bases left between them. CDR1 LNHDA and CDR2 SQIVND come from the germline V gene (reference sequence). The CDR3 totals 15 residues. The CDR3 DNA follows: TGTGCCAGTAAAGAGGCGGCGCGGTTCACAGATACGCAGTATTTT. Its translation is CASKEAARFTDTQYF.

V is TRBV5-1 and J is TRBJ2-7; TRBD1 agrees at 10 bases. With 1 base clipped from V and 5 bases from J, the junction kept 6 bases outside the gene matches. In germline, CDR1 is SGHRS, CDR2 YFSETQ. The CDR3 covers 15 residues. In nucleotides, the CDR3 is TGCGCCAGCAGCTTGCAAGGACAGGGGGTCCACGAGCAGTACTTC. This encodes CASSLQGQGVHEQYF.

DNA of the CDR3: TGCGCCAGCAGCTTAGGGGATTTAGGCACCGGGGAGCTGTTTTTT. It specifies CASSLGDLGTGELFF. V usage is TRBV5-1 and J usage is TRBJ2-2; maybe TRBD1 (5 bases). CDR3 length: 15 residues. Trimming took off 2 bases at V and 4 bases at J, with 12 bases between the two ends. Germline V gene sequence: CDR1 SGHRS, CDR2 YFSETQ. Based on the CDR3 plus reference TRBV5-1 and TRBJ2-2, the full variable domain is KAGVTQTPRYLIKTRGQQVTLSCSPISGHRSVSWYQQTPGQGLQFLFEYFSETQRNKGNFPGRFSGRQFSNSRSEMNVSTLELGDSALYLCASSLGDLGTGELFFGEGSRLTVL.

The chain is built from TRBV5-1 and TRBJ2-1; the D is unclear. CDR1 is SGHRS, CDR2 YFSETQ, per germline. With 5 bases removed from V and 5 bases from J, the gap between germline ends came to 14 bases. This CDR3 region has 14 residues. In DNA, the CDR3 is TGCGCCAGCAGTCGTAACAGCCAAGACAATGAGCAGTTCTTC. Translating gives CASSRNSQDNEQFF.

V usage is TRBV18 and J usage is TRBJ2-3; 8 bases align to TRBD2. V was pared by 1 base and J by 0 bases, with 9 bases of the junction left unmatched. From germline, CDR1 is KGHSH and CDR2 LQKENI. The CDR3 contains 18 residues. CDR3 sequence (DNA): TGTGCCAGCTCACCACTTCGCGGGGGGCTCTCTAGCACAGATACGCAGTATTTT. Translation: CASSPLRGGLSSTDTQYF. The variable domain in full, completed from reference TRBV18 and TRBJ2-3, reads NAGVMQNPRHLVRRRGQEARLRCSPMKGHSHVYWYRQLPEEGLKFMVYLQKENIIDESGMPKERFSAEFPKEGPSILRIQQVVRGDSAAYFCASSPLRGGLSSTDTQYFGPGTRLTVL.

The rearrangement uses TRBV11-2 and TRBJ1-2; D might be TRBD1 (6 bases). This CDR3 is 17 amino acids long. Germline V lookup: CDR1 SGHAT, CDR2 FQNNGV. With 4 bases removed from V and 5 bases from J, the gap between germline ends came to 23 bases. The CDR3 loop is CASSSEGGFLGLYGYTF. In DNA, the CDR3 is TGTGCCAGCAGCTCGGAGGGGGGGTTCTTGGGCCTTTATGGCTACACCTTC. The entire variable domain, with the rest obtained from reference TRBV11-2 and TRBJ1-2, is as follows: EAGVAQSPRYKIIEKRQSVAFWCNPISGHATLYWYQQILGQGPKLLIQFQNNGVVDDSQLPKDRFSAERLKGVDSTLKIQPAKLEDSAVYLCASSSEGGFLGLYGYTFGSGTRLTVV.

The chain links TRBV5-5 to TRBJ1-2; 7 bases map to TRBD1. Per the germline V gene, CDR1 is SGHKS and CDR2 is YYEKEE (reference sequence). The CDR3 covers 13 residues. V gave up 4 bases and J gave up 3 bases; unmatched junction bases: 3. The CDR3 region has the DNA TGTGCCAGCAGCCCAGGGGGTTACTATGGCTACACCTTC. Amino acids: CASSPGGYYGYTF. Full variable domain (missing parts from reference TRBV5-5 and TRBJ1-2): DAGVTQSPTHLIKTRGQQVTLRCSPISGHKSVSWYQQVLGQGPQFIFQYYEKEERGRGNFPDRFSARQFPNYSSELNVNALLLGDSALYLCASSPGGYYGYTFGSGTRLTVV.

This sequence joins TRBV4-3 and TRBJ2-6; 8 nucleotides align to TRBD1. The CDR3 is 18 amino acids. CDR1 is LGHNA, CDR2 YSLEER, per germline. V lost 0 bases and J lost 4; bases outside the gene matches: 8. The CDR3 sequence: CASSQEPQGATGANVLTF. CDR3 nucleotide sequence: TGCGCCAGCAGCCAAGAGCCCCAGGGGGCAACGGGGGCCAACGTCCTGACTTTC.

This chain joins TRBV18 and TRBJ1-2; D perhaps matches TRBD1 (5 bases). Germline loops: CDR1 KGHSH, CDR2 LQKENI. The CDR3 is made up of 15 amino acids. V was cut by 2 bases and J by 4 bases, with 14 bases left in between. The CDR3 reads CASSPSQGWSYGYTF. CDR3 nucleotide sequence: TGTGCCAGCTCACCATCCCAGGGCTGGAGCTATGGCTACACCTTC.

The chain is built from TRBV28 and TRBJ2-2; 8 nucleotides agree with TRBD1. The junction had 10 bases not matched to a gene; V was cut back by 4 bases and J by 0 bases. The CDR3 is made up of 18 amino acids. The V gene's germline CDR1 is MDHEN and CDR2 SYDVKM. The CDR3 DNA reads TGTGCCAGCAGTTCCTTCGGGACAGGAGCTACGAACACCGGGGAGCTGTTTTTT. As protein: CASSSFGTGATNTGELFF.

This clone occurred a few times. The gene calls are TRBV2 and TRBJ2-3; 11 nucleotides agree with TRBD2. V lost 5 bases and J lost 6; bases outside the gene matches: 13. Germline V CDR1 and CDR2: SNHLY, FYNNEI. This CDR3 contains 17 residues. The DNA of the CDR3 is TGTGCCAGCAGTCAGGATGGGGTTAGCGGGGGGGCGGATACGCAGTATTTT. This translates into CASSQDGVSGGADTQYF.

V and J are TRBV7-2 and TRBJ2-2; possibly TRBD1 for D (6 bases). With 2 bases removed from V and 6 bases from J, the gap between germline ends came to 13 bases. The germline V gene has CDR1 SGHTA and CDR2 FQGNSA. The CDR3 totals 15 residues. In DNA form, the CDR3 reads TGTGCCAGCAGCTTACCGGGACAAGGGGCCGGGGAGCTGTTTTTT. This translates into CASSLPGQGAGELFF.

The chain carries TRBV18 and TRBJ1-1; 8 nucleotides match TRBD1. The CDR3 loop spans 15 amino acids. The V and J ends lost 3 bases and 0 bases, in that order; junction bases with no gene match: 3. The germline gives CDR1 KGHSH, CDR2 LQKENI. DNA of the CDR3: TGTGCCAGCTCACCCCGGACAGGGATGAACACTGAAGCTTTCTTT. This encodes CASSPRTGMNTEAFF.

The chain recombines TRBV29-1 with TRBJ2-3; maybe TRBD1 (5 bases). V was shortened by 7 bases and J by 1 base, with 12 bases between the two germline ends. The CDR3 is made up of 13 amino acids. In germline, CDR1 is SQVTM, CDR2 ANQGSEA. The CDR3 DNA reads as TGCAGCGCCCAAACAGGAGGCACAGATACGCAGTATTTT. Protein: CSAQTGGTDTQYF.

The chain carries TRBV25-1 and TRBJ2-1, with 10 bases lining up with TRBD1. CDR3 length: 16 amino acids. Trimming cost V 5 bases and J 6 bases; bases outside gene matches: 10. Germline V gene lookup returns CDR1 MGHDK and CDR2 SYGVNS. CDR3 in amino acids: CASSRRGTGVTNEQFF. CDR3 sequence (DNA): TGTGCCAGCAGTCGAAGAGGGACAGGGGTTACCAATGAGCAGTTCTTC.

The V call is TRBV28, the J call TRBJ2-5; 8 nucleotides align to TRBD2. The CDR3 covers 15 residues. Germline CDR1 is MDHEN and CDR2 is SYDVKM. The V and J ends lost 5 bases and 3 bases, in that order; junction bases with no gene match: 8. CDR3 DNA: TGTGCCAGCAGTGGCCCGGGACTAGGGGAAGAGACCCAGTACTTC. Translation: CASSGPGLGEETQYF. The full variable domain, in which reference TRBV28 and TRBJ2-5 provide the parts outside the CDR3, is DVKVTQSSRYLVKRTGEKVFLECVQDMDHENMFWYRQDPGLGLRLIYFSYDVKMKEKGDIPEGYSVSREKKERFSLILESASTNQTSMYLCASSGPGLGEETQYFGPGTRLLVL.

The chain joins TRBV28 to TRBJ1-2, with D unclear. The V gene's germline CDR1 is MDHEN and CDR2 SYDVKM. The ends were cut back, 10 bases at V and 0 bases at J, with 9 bases in the middle. There are 12 residues in the CDR3. As DNA, the CDR3 is TGTGCCACGAATCTAGCTAACTATGGCTACACCTTC. It encodes CATNLANYGYTF.

J is TRBJ1-2 and V is TRBV7-2; perhaps TRBD1 as D (5 bases). V was trimmed by 7 bases and J by 6 bases, leaving 18 bases between them. There are 14 residues in the CDR3. The germline V gene has CDR1 SGHTA and CDR2 FQGNSA. This CDR3 is CASKESGAGHGYTF. The CDR3 DNA sequence: TGTGCCAGCAAAGAAAGCGGGGCAGGGCATGGCTACACCTTC.

V gene TRBV19 combines with J gene TRBJ1-4, with D tentatively TRBD1 (6 bases). From germline, CDR1 is LNHDA and CDR2 SQIVND (reference sequence). The CDR3 spans 15 residues. The ends were cut back, 3 bases at V and 3 bases at J, with 11 bases in the middle. The CDR3 is CASSMLTGSNEKLFF. Written as DNA, the CDR3 is TGTGCCAGTAGTATGTTGACAGGCTCTAATGAAAAACTGTTTTTT.

The chain couples TRBV2 to TRBJ1-2; D may be TRBD1 (6 bases). This CDR3 comprises 15 residues. V was shortened by 5 bases and J by 4 bases, with 17 bases between the two germline ends. Per the germline V gene, CDR1 is SNHLY and CDR2 is FYNNEI. In DNA, the CDR3 is TGTGCCAGCAGTCTCTATCCAGGGGCGGGCTATGGCTACACCTTC. As protein: CASSLYPGAGYGYTF.

The chain links TRBV19 to TRBJ1-4; D is unresolved. V shed 2 bases and J shed 4 bases, with 11 bases lying between them. Germline lookup yields CDR1 LNHDA and CDR2 SQIVND (reference sequence). The CDR3 is made up of 15 amino acids. The CDR3 nucleotides are TGTGCCAGTAGTATAAGCAGGCCTGGTAATGAAAAACTGTTTTTT. Protein: CASSISRPGNEKLFF. The whole variable domain, filled in from reference TRBV19 and TRBJ1-4, reads DGGITQSPKYLFRKEGQNVTLSCEQNLNHDAMYWYRQDPGQGLRLIYYSQIVNDFQKGDIAEGYSVSREKKESFPLTVTSAQKNPTAFYLCASSISRPGNEKLFFGSGTQLSVL.

The chain combines TRBV5-1 with TRBJ2-1; D is undetermined. CDR1 and CDR2 from the germline V gene are SGHRS and YFSETQ. V was cut by 0 bases and J by 6 bases, with 13 bases left in between. This CDR3 is built from 15 residues. As DNA, the CDR3 is TGCGCCAGCAGCTTGGCCGAGACATCAGCCAATGAGCAGTTCTTC. The encoded protein is CASSLAETSANEQFF. The full variable domain, in which reference TRBV5-1 and TRBJ2-1 provide the parts outside the CDR3, is KAGVTQTPRYLIKTRGQQVTLSCSPISGHRSVSWYQQTPGQGLQFLFEYFSETQRNKGNFPGRFSGRQFSNSRSEMNVSTLELGDSALYLCASSLAETSANEQFFGPGTRLTVL.